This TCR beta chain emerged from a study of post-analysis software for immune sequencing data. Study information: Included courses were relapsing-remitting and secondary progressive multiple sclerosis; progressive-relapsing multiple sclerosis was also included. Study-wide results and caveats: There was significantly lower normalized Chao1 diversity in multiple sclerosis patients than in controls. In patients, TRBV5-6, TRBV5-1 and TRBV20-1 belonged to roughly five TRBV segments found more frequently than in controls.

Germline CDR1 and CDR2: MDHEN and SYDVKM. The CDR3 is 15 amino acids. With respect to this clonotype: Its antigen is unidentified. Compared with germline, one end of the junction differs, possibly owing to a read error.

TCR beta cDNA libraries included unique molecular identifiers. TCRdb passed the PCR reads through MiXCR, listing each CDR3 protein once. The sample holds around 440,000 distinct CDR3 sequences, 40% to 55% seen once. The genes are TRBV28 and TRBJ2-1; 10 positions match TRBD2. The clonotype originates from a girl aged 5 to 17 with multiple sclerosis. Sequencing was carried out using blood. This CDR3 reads CASSLVQREGNGQFF. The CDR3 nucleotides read TGTGCCAGCAGTTTGGTTCAGCGGGAGGGCAATGGGCAGTTCTTC.